The rows below give T cell receptor beta chains drawn from one sample of a study of tumor-infiltrating lymphocytes in primary liver carcinoma. One entry per CDR3 protein, called by TCRdb with MiXCR from the multiplex PCR reads. The profile shows about 320,000 distinct CDR3 sequences, 50% to 70% of them singletons. What was sequenced was peripheral blood. These receptors were taken from a man aged 40-50 years with primary liver carcinoma and hepatitis B virus infection. Each CDR3 is given with its conserved first and last residue. D genes are given only for firm matches. Clone size is not always given. Where it is, it says once, few, many or a class for expanded clones.

16	TRBV5-6	TRBJ2-7	-	TRBD2	CAGSSLLVVAGEEQYF	TGTGCCGGCAGCTCCCTTCTCGTGGTAGCGGGAGAAGAGCAGTACTTC
16	TRBV4-3	TRBJ2-1	-	-	CASSQDPYSEYIEHFF	TGCGCCAGCAGCCAAGATCCCTACTCAGAATACATTGAGCATTTCTTC
14	TRBV4-3	TRBJ2-3	many	-	CASSQGWSTDTQYF	TGCGCCAGCAGCCAAGGGTGGTCCACAGATACGCAGTATTTT
12	TRBV6-5	TRBJ2-3	-	-	CTSSPTTDTQYF	TGTACCAGCAGTCCCACCACAGATACGCAGTATTTT
14	TRBV11-2	TRBJ2-2	once	-	CVSSLGRHTGELFF	TGTGTCAGCAGCTTAGGGCGGCACACCGGGGAGTTGTTTTTT
13	TRBV11-1	TRBJ2-1	once	-	CASSSYLEPDPIF	TGTGCCAGCAGCAGTTACCTGGAGCCAGACCCGATCTTC
14	TRBV29-1	TRBJ2-3	many	-	CSVRQGRIADTQYF	TGCAGCGTCCGGCAGGGGAGGATCGCAGATACGCAGTATTTT
16	TRBV10-1	TRBJ2-5	-	-	CASSEPADLFQGTQYF	TGCGCCAGCAGTGAACCAGCGGACCTCTTTCAAGGGACCCAGTACTTC
18	TRBV4-2	TRBJ1-4	-	-	CASSHEFAESSPNEKLFF	TGTGCCAGCAGCCACGAGTTCGCCGAATCTAGCCCTAATGAAAAACTGTTTTTT
16	TRBV11-2	TRBJ2-1	-	TRBD2	CASSLMKLAHYNKQFF	TGTGCCAGCAGCTTAATGAAACTAGCGCACTACAATAAGCAATTCTTC
13	TRBV29-1	TRBJ1-2	many	TRBD1	CSVENRGQGGYTF	TGCAGCGTTGAGAATAGGGGGCAGGGAGGCTACACCTTC
19	TRBV4-1	TRBJ1-5	-	TRBD1	CTSSPVKGQVKGSNQPQHF	TGCACCAGCAGCCCAGTCAAAGGACAGGTCAAAGGAAGCAATCAGCCCCAGCATTTT
14	TRBV6-1	TRBJ2-7	-	-	CASAPQIFIHEQHF	TGTGCCAGCGCCCCACAGATTTTCATCCACGAGCAGCACTTC
16	TRBV11-2	TRBJ1-1	-	-	CTSSWGIQGPGTETFF	TGTACCAGCAGCTGGGGGATACAGGGCCCCGGCACTGAAACTTTCTTT
13	TRBV6-6	TRBJ2-7	-	-	CASRPGCTSEQYF	TGTGCCAGCAGGCCCGGATGTACGAGCGAGCAGTACTTC
14	TRBV12-3/TRBV12-4	TRBJ1-1	few	-	CASSLGNSNTEAFF	TGTGCCAGCAGTTTAGGGAACAGTAACACTGAAGCTTTCTTT
15	TRBV29-1	TRBJ2-1	once	TRBD2	CSVEETSGQRNEQFF	TGCAGCGTGGAGGAGACTAGCGGTCAGAGGAATGAGCAGTTCTTC
18	TRBV5-6	TRBJ1-5	many	TRBD1	CASSMNGQGAGSNQPQHF	TGTGCCAGCAGCATGAACGGACAGGGGGCCGGTAGCAATCAGCCCCAGCATTTT
11	TRBV11-3	TRBJ1-5	medium-sized	-	CASSRNQPQHF	TGTGCCAGCAGTCGCAATCAGCCCCAGCATTTT
17	TRBV4-3	TRBJ2-2	-	-	CTSSQEGGDLSTGELFF	TGCACCAGCAGCCAAGAAGGCGGAGACCTGAGCACCGGGGAGCTGTTTTTT
14	TRBV14	TRBJ2-2	few	-	CASSQAGSGGELFF	TGTGCCAGCAGCCAAGCAGGGAGCGGCGGGGAGCTGTTTTTT
16	TRBV29-1	TRBJ2-7	-	-	CSEITSGTGTPYEQYF	TGCAGCGAAATTACATCTGGGACCGGCACTCCCTACGAGCAGTACTTC
17	TRBV4-3	TRBJ1-5	-	-	CASSQGEGSRRPDTQHF	TGCGCCAGCAGCCAGGGAGAGGGGAGTCGTCGCCCGGATACGCAGCATTTT
15	TRBV29-1	TRBJ1-4	many	TRBD1	CSVVGTGGTNEKLFF	TGCAGCGTTGTTGGGACAGGGGGCACTAATGAAAAACTGTTTTTT
15	TRBV6-2/TRBV6-3	TRBJ2-2	many	TRBD1	CASSYHGTGSGELFF	TGTGCCAGCAGTTACCACGGGACAGGTAGCGGGGAGCTGTTTTTT
14	TRBV28	TRBJ1-1	few	-	CASSDSRGHTEAFF	TGTGCCAGCAGTGACAGCCGGGGGCACACTGAAGCTTTCTTT
16	TRBV5-1	TRBJ1-1	-	TRBD1	CASSLGTGLMNTEAFF	TGCGCCAGCAGCCTCGGGACAGGGCTTATGAACACTGAAGCTTTCTTT
18	TRBV7-9	TRBJ2-3	-	TRBD2	CASSLIPGTSGRTDAQYF	TGTGCCAGCAGCTTAATCCCAGGGACTAGCGGGAGGACAGATGCGCAGTATTTT
14	TRBV29-1	TRBJ1-5	once	-	CSVGTGHRNQPQHF	TGCAGCGTTGGCACAGGCCATAGGAATCAGCCCCAGCATTTC
15	TRBV30	TRBJ2-2	few	-	CAWKTPSMNTGELFF	TGTGCCTGGAAGACTCCATCCATGAACACCGGGGAGCTGTTTTTT
15	TRBV12-5	TRBJ2-5	few	-	CASGLSSGAGETQYF	TGTGCTAGTGGTTTGTCGTCAGGGGCGGGGGAGACCCAGTACTTC
17	TRBV11-2	TRBJ2-5	-	-	CASTYSTVASVTGTQYF	TGTGCCAGCACCTATTCAACCGTGGCCTCCGTGACGGGGACCCAGTACTTC
17	TRBV4-3	TRBJ2-6	-	TRBD1	CVSSQEGQGSRANVLTF	TGCGTCAGCAGCCAAGAGGGACAGGGGTCTAGGGCCAACGTCCTGACTTTC
14	TRBV11-1	TRBJ2-1	-	TRBD2	CASNSTSGGGEQFF	TGTGCCAGCAACTCGACTAGCGGGGGAGGGGAACAGTTCTTC
15	TRBV7-8	TRBJ1-3	once	-	CASSLAPTSGNTTYF	TGTGCCAGCAGCTTAGCGCCGACCTCTGGAAACACCACATATTTT
12	TRBV6-1	TRBJ1-1	few	-	CASRLWNTEAFF	TGTGCCAGCAGACTATGGAACACTGAAGCTTTCTTT
15	TRBV4-3	TRBJ1-4	-	-	CASSQGDWGLEKLFF	TGCGCCAGCAGCCAAGGGGACTGGGGGCTCGAAAAACTGTTTTTC
17	TRBV4-1	TRBJ2-3	few	TRBD2	CASSQETSGSYSDTQYF	TGCGCCAGCAGCCAGGAGACTAGCGGGAGTTATTCAGATACGCAGTATTTT
13	TRBV12-3/TRBV12-4	TRBJ2-7	many	TRBD2	CASTPSGNYEQYF	TGTGCCAGCACTCCTAGCGGGAACTACGAGCAGTACTTC
16	TRBV11-1	TRBJ2-1	-	-	CASSLARGGFRDEQFF	TGTGCCAGCAGCTTAGCGCGAGGAGGCTTTCGCGATGAGCAGTTCTTC
17	TRBV5-1	TRBJ2-3	many	-	CASSTGHGGASTDTQYF	TGCGCCAGCAGCACGGGACACGGGGGTGCTAGCACAGATACGCAGTATTTT